One sample yielded the 12 T cell receptor beta chains listed below, sequenced in a study of preoperative IRX-2 immunotherapy in early breast cancer. Profiled with immunoSEQ multiplex PCR; TCRdb holds only in-frame clones, not every one. Among approximately 5,500 clones listed, 55% to 70% were seen once. Documented treatment: preoperative locoregional IRX-2 cytokine immunotherapy. Sequences were derived from tumor tissue, sampled before IRX-2 immunotherapy. The receptor source for this set is a human donor with breast cancer.

The V and J genes are TRBV19 and TRBJ2-1, with a tentative D call TRBD2 (6 bases). The germline V gene encodes CDR1 LNHDA and CDR2 SQIVND (reference sequence). The CDR3 runs 16 residues. V lost 4 bases to trimming and J lost 0 bases, with 13 bases between them. CDR3 bases: TGTGCCAGTAGTAAGTTCGGGGGAGGCTCCTACAATGAGCAGTTCTTC. Its protein product is CASSKFGGGSYNEQFF.

This chain uses TRBV6-8 with TRBJ2-7; TRBD2 matches at 7 bases. This CDR3 comprises 14 residues. Germline V gene data show CDR1 as MNHGY and CDR2 as SAAAGT. Trimming took 10 bases from V and 2 from J; bases not matched to a gene: 11. The CDR3 bases are TGTGCCATCAGACGGACTAGTGGGGCCTACGAGCAGTACTTC. It specifies CAIRRTSGAYEQYF.

The CDR3 region is CASSLLGVGQETQYF. The CDR3 region has the DNA TGTGCCAGCAGTTTGCTCGGGGTTGGGCAAGAGACCCAGTACTTC. The chain couples TRBV28 to TRBJ2-5; a possible D gene is TRBD2 (5 bases). Trimming took 3 bases from V and 2 from J, leaving 13 bases between them. CDR3 length equals 15 residues. Germline lookup yields CDR1 MDHEN and CDR2 SYDVKM.

The chain carries TRBV6-8 and TRBJ2-1; D may be TRBD2 (6 bases). V dropped 6 bases and J dropped 8 bases, with 14 bases sitting between them. Per germline, CDR1 MNHGY and CDR2 SAAAGT. The CDR3 is 13 residues long. CDR3 bases: TGTGCCAGCAGCACTCTAGCGACTGATGAGCAGTTCTTC. Residues: CASSTLATDEQFF.

This clone was detected only once. The CDR3 bases are TGCGCCAGCAGCCTTAGCGGAGGGAGCTCCTACAATGAGCAGTTCTTC. As protein: CASSLSGGSSYNEQFF. The V and J genes are TRBV5-1 and TRBJ2-1; TRBD2 is a possible D gene (6 bases). CDR1 and CDR2 (germline): SGHRS, YFSETQ. The CDR3 totals 16 residues. Trimming took 4 bases from V and 0 from J, leaving 14 bases between them.

This sequence joins TRBV29-1 and TRBJ2-7; the D gene could be TRBD1 or TRBD2 (5 bases each). Germline CDR1 is SQVTM and CDR2 is ANQGSEA. V was clipped by 6 bases and J by 3 bases, with 18 bases between them. This CDR3 contains 14 residues. DNA of the CDR3: TGCAGCGTCGAGGGGCTGGGCGGAGACTACGAGCAGTACTTC. Its translation is CSVEGLGGDYEQYF.

The CDR3 loop reads CASRGQGPTEAFF. Here the CDR3 DNA reads TGTGCCAGTAGAGGACAGGGCCCCACTGAAGCTTTCTTT. The V and J genes are TRBV19 and TRBJ1-1, with 8 bases fitting TRBD1. The CDR3 totals 13 residues. Germline V gene lookup returns CDR1 LNHDA and CDR2 SQIVND (reference sequence). V was pared by 6 bases and J by 4 bases, with 4 bases of the junction left unmatched.

In its sample, this clone is large (0.1 to 1%). V and J are TRBV15 and TRBJ2-7; 10 bases map to TRBD2. Germline V CDR1 and CDR2: LNHNV, YYDKDF (reference sequence). The CDR3 is 16 residues long. Trimming cost V 0 bases and J 4 bases; bases outside gene matches: 6. This CDR3 reads CATSRDPGLARYEQYF. The CDR3 DNA reads as TGTGCCACCAGCAGAGATCCGGGACTAGCGCGATACGAGCAGTACTTC.

This clone showed up just a few times. V gene TRBV5-1 combines with J gene TRBJ2-1; 7 positions match TRBD2. CDR1 is SGHRS and CDR2 is YFSETQ in the germline V gene. V shed 4 bases, J shed 7 bases, and the junction held 17 bases outside the gene matches. The CDR3 length is 17 residues. As DNA, the CDR3 is TGCGCCAGCAGCCCCGCTGGGGCGGGAGTAGCTAGAAATGAGCAGTTCTTC. It translates to CASSPAGAGVARNEQFF.

The chain has TRBV10-2 and TRBJ1-1; unclear D gene. The V end was cut by 2 bases, the J end by 5 bases, with 15 bases between. Germline V CDR1 and CDR2: WSHSY, SAAADI. The CDR3 contains 15 residues. In DNA form, the CDR3 reads TGCGCCAGCAGTGAGATCGGAGGTGTTCGGACTGAAGCTTTCTTT. It encodes CASSEIGGVRTEAFF.

This chain uses TRBV11-3 with TRBJ1-3; D gene ambiguous. The V gene's germline CDR1 is SGHNT and CDR2 YENEEA. This CDR3 is built from 20 residues. The V and J ends lost 0 bases and 0 bases respectively, with 21 bases between them. The chain's CDR3 is CASSLDLRAATSTSGNTIYF. The CDR3 bases are TGTGCCAGCAGCTTAGATCTCCGTGCAGCAACTTCTACCTCTGGAAACACCATATATTTT.

The V and J genes are TRBV30 and TRBJ1-5, with 7 bases lining up with TRBD1. The V segment lost 2 bases and the J segment 7 bases; nucleotides outside the gene matches: 5. Germline V gives CDR1 GTSNPN, CDR2 SVGIG (reference sequence). The CDR3 contains 13 residues. The CDR3 loop reads CAWSRDSEQPQHF. The CDR3 DNA reads TGTGCCTGGAGTCGGGACAGCGAGCAGCCCCAGCATTTT.